What follows are 8 T cell receptor beta chains derived from one specimen sequenced in a study of regulatory T cells in long-lasting Graves disease. Time point described: newly diagnosed GD, antithyroid drugs for less than 3 months. RNA from PBMCs was the source of the TCR library. Library construction for TCR beta used iRepertoire HTBI primers and Arm-PCR of CDR3 regions. TCRdb ran MiXCR on the multiplex PCR reads and lists one entry per CDR3 protein. Found here are 440,000 or so distinct CDR3 sequences, about a sixth of them singletons; the top ten hold about 10%. This sample also belongs to another study, concerning T cells in Graves' hyperthyroidism and ophthalmopathy.

This material consisted of peripheral blood mononuclear cells (PBMCs), taken at new diagnosis, from a patient treated with antithyroid drugs. These receptors were collected from a woman in her twenties or thirties with Graves disease.

The table lists this clonotype with many counts. The chain is built from TRBV27 and TRBJ2-3; possibly TRBD1 for D (7 bases). CDR3 length: 15 residues. V lost 3 bases, J lost 3 bases, and 13 bases lay in between. Germline V gene lookup returns CDR1 MNHEY and CDR2 SMNVEV (reference sequence). CDR3 DNA sequence: TGTGCCAGCAGTTTGAAGGAGGGGGCAACAGATACGCAGTATTTT. The encoded protein is CASSLKEGATDTQYF.

This clonotype was found many times. The chain couples TRBV15 to TRBJ2-3; D call uncertain. The CDR3 has 18 residues. Germline V gene sequence: CDR1 LNHNV, CDR2 YYDKDF (reference sequence). Deletions cut 1 base from V and 6 bases from J, with 23 bases between. This CDR3 is CATSRARISLSTDDTQYF. DNA of the CDR3: TGTGCCACCAGCAGAGCCCGGATCAGCTTGAGTACAGATGATACGCAGTATTTT.

In this sample, this clonotype turned up many times. The DNA for the CDR3 is TGTGCCAGCAGTGAAGCTCGCCAGGGGTTGGACGAGCAGTACTTC. It codes for CASSEARQGLDEQYF. The chain combines TRBV6-1 with TRBJ2-7, with D perhaps TRBD1 (6 bases). Trimming cost V 0 bases and J 5 bases, with 14 bases left between them. Germline V gene data show CDR1 as MNHNS and CDR2 as SASEGT. The CDR3 runs to 15 residues.

This clonotype has ten or more counts. This chain uses TRBV6-2 or TRBV6-3 with TRBJ2-3; TRBD1 aligns across 7 bases. This CDR3 comprises 17 residues. V gave up 0 bases and J gave up 1 base; unmatched junction bases: 7. In germline, CDR1 is MNHEY, CDR2 SVGEGT. The CDR3 sequence is CASSYSRGGARTDTQYF. The DNA for the CDR3 is TGTGCCAGCAGTTACTCGAGAGGGGGCGCACGCACAGATACGCAGTATTTT.

CDR3 residues: CASSPQGAGPDTQYF. In DNA, the CDR3 is TGTGCCAGCTCACCACAGGGGGCTGGGCCAGATACGCAGTATTTT. The gene calls are TRBV18 and TRBJ2-3; TRBD1 agrees at 7 bases. The CDR3 length is 15 residues. Per germline, CDR1 KGHSH and CDR2 LQKENI. J lost 4 bases, V lost 1 base, and 5 bases had no gene match.

As concerns this clonotype: This sequence may be a read error, since a much larger clone differs from it by one base. The gene calls are TRBV12-3 or TRBV12-4 and TRBJ2-1; unclear D gene. CDR3 size: 12 residues. The CDR3 region is CAIGRLGDEQSF. CDR3 nucleotide sequence: TGTGCCATCGGAAGGCTTGGGGATGAGCAGTCCTTC.

The rearrangement links TRBV11-3 to TRBJ2-1; TRBD2 aligns across 8 bases. The length of the CDR3 is 15 residues. CDR1 is SGHNT and CDR2 is YENEEA in the germline V gene. J was trimmed by 4 bases and V by 8 bases; bases with no gene match: 10. In DNA, the CDR3 is TGTGCCAGCCGCCGGGGGGGGACCAATTACAATGAGCAGTTCTTC. Amino acid sequence: CASRRGGTNYNEQFF. Together with reference TRBV11-3 and TRBJ2-1, the CDR3 gives the full variable domain: EAGVVQSPRYKIIEKKQPVAFWCNPISGHNTLYWYLQNLGQGPELLIRYENEEAVDDSQLPKDRFSAERLKGVDSTLKIQPAELGDSAVYLCASRRGGTNYNEQFFGPGTRLTVL.

This clonotype was counted ten times or more. V is TRBV11-2 and J is TRBJ1-2; no definite D call. This CDR3 region has 15 residues. The germline V and J ends were trimmed by 2 bases and 7 bases, with 17 bases remaining between them. Germline lookup yields CDR1 SGHAT and CDR2 FQNNGV. CDR3 nucleotides: TGTGCCAGCAGCTTAAGTTCTGCGCAGGAACGTGGCTACACCTTC. This sequence encodes CASSLSSAQERGYTF.